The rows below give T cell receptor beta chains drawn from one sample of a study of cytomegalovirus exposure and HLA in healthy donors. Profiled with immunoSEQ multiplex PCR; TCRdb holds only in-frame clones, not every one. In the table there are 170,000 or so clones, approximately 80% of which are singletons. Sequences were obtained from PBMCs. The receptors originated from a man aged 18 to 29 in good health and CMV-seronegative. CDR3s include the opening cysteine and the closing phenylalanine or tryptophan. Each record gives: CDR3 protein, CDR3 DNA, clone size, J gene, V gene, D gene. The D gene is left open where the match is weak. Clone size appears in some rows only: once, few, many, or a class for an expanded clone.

CDR3: CASRGTGSQPQHF
DNA: TGTGCCAGTAGAGGGACAGGTTCTCAGCCCCAGCATTTT
size: once
J: TRBJ1-5
V: TRBV19
D: TRBD1

CDR3: CASSRTESSYNSPLHF
DNA: TGTGCCAGCAGTCGAACAGAGAGCTCCTATAATTCACCCCTCCACTTT
size: NA
J: TRBJ1-6
V: TRBV9
D: NA

CDR3: CASTLLSGSSYEQYF
DNA: TGTGCCAGCACCCTATTGAGCGGGTCTTCCTACGAGCAGTACTTC
size: NA
J: TRBJ2-7
V: TRBV28
D: NA

CDR3: CASSPYDREGGYTF
DNA: TGTGCTAGCAGCCCATACGACAGGGAAGGTGGCTACACCTTC
size: NA
J: TRBJ1-2
V: TRBV7-7
D: TRBD1

CDR3: CASSRVGGSGNQPQHF
DNA: TGTGCCAGCAGTCGCGTTGGCGGGTCGGGCAATCAGCCCCAGCATTTT
size: NA
J: TRBJ1-5
V: TRBV27
D: NA

CDR3: CASSDQGTEAFF
DNA: TGTGCCAGCAGCGACCAGGGCACTGAAGCTTTCTTT
size: NA
J: TRBJ1-1
V: TRBV9
D: NA

CDR3: CASTLQGASGLSHTGELFF
DNA: TGTGCCAGTACCCTTCAGGGGGCTAGCGGCCTATCGCACACCGGGGAGCTGTTTTTT
size: NA
J: TRBJ2-2
V: TRBV7-3
D: NA

CDR3: CSVEGSGRAEYEQYF
DNA: TGCAGCGTTGAAGGAAGCGGGAGGGCCGAGTACGAGCAGTACTTC
size: NA
J: TRBJ2-7
V: TRBV29-1
D: TRBD2

CDR3: CASSDGRTGDTEAFF
DNA: TGTGCCAGCAGTGATGGGAGGACAGGGGACACTGAAGCTTTCTTT
size: few
J: TRBJ1-1
V: TRBV6-4
D: TRBD1

CDR3: CASSGILAKNIQYF
DNA: TGTGCCAGCAGTGGAATACTAGCCAAAAACATTCAGTACTTC
size: NA
J: TRBJ2-4
V: TRBV6-1
D: NA

CDR3: CASSLNRVETEAFF
DNA: TGTGCCAGCAGCTTGAACAGGGTGGAAACTGAAGCTTTCTTT
size: NA
J: TRBJ1-1
V: TRBV5-6
D: NA

CDR3: CASSIVSPGELFF
DNA: TGTGCCAGTAGTATAGTATCCCCCGGGGAGCTGTTTTTT
size: once
J: TRBJ2-2
V: TRBV19
D: NA

CDR3: CAISGTGNTEAFF
DNA: TGTGCCATCAGTGGGACAGGGAACACTGAAGCTTTCTTT
size: NA
J: TRBJ1-1
V: TRBV10-3
D: TRBD1

CDR3: CASSLQGGTSYEQYF
DNA: TGTGCCAGCAGCCTCCAGGGAGGAACCTCCTACGAGCAGTACTTC
size: NA
J: TRBJ2-7
V: TRBV7-2
D: NA

CDR3: CASSPRLRAGGVYGYTF
DNA: TGTGCCAGCTCACCAAGGCTCCGGGCAGGGGGCGTGTATGGCTACACCTTC
size: NA
J: TRBJ1-2
V: TRBV18
D: TRBD1

CDR3: CASRDPGQGATYEQYF
DNA: TGTGCCAGCAGGGATCCGGGACAGGGGGCAACGTACGAGCAGTACTTC
size: NA
J: TRBJ2-7
V: TRBV6-6
D: TRBD1

CDR3: CASRFPRTGDRETQYF
DNA: TGTGCAAGTCGCTTCCCCAGGACGGGGGATAGGGAGACCCAGTACTTC
size: NA
J: TRBJ2-5
V: TRBV12-2
D: NA

CDR3: CASSLRSTATYGYTF
DNA: TGTGCCAGCAGCTTACGATCGACAGCTACCTATGGCTACACCTTC
size: NA
J: TRBJ1-2
V: TRBV7-8
D: NA

CDR3: CASSLSPEYSNQPQHF
DNA: TGCGCCAGCAGCTTGTCCCCAGAATATAGCAATCAGCCCCAGCATTTT
size: NA
J: TRBJ1-5
V: TRBV5-1
D: NA

CDR3: CASSLDLSSGNQPQHF
DNA: TGTGCCAGCAGCTTAGATTTGAGTTCGGGCAATCAGCCCCAGCATTTT
size: NA
J: TRBJ1-5
V: TRBV11-2
D: NA

CDR3: CASSQGPLAYEQYF
DNA: TGTGCCAGCAGCCAGGGTCCCCTAGCCTACGAGCAGTACTTC
size: NA
J: TRBJ2-7
V: TRBV11-2
D: NA

CDR3: CASSKQAWREWQETQYF
DNA: TGTGCCAGCAGCAAGCAGGCATGGCGGGAGTGGCAAGAGACCCAGTACTTC
size: NA
J: TRBJ2-5
V: TRBV9
D: TRBD2

CDR3: CASSWGQDAEAFF
DNA: TGCGCCAGCAGCTGGGGACAGGACGCTGAAGCTTTCTTT
size: NA
J: TRBJ1-1
V: TRBV5-1
D: TRBD1

CDR3: CASSTPWTGNTEAFF
DNA: TGTGCCAGTAGTACCCCATGGACAGGGAACACTGAAGCTTTCTTT
size: NA
J: TRBJ1-1
V: TRBV19
D: TRBD1

CDR3: CAWGWGDEAFF
DNA: TGTGCCTGGGGGTGGGGGGATGAAGCTTTCTTT
size: NA
J: TRBJ1-1
V: TRBV30
D: NA

CDR3: CASSPSTGEYQPQHF
DNA: TGTGCCAGCAGCCCTTCGACAGGGGAATATCAGCCCCAGCATTTT
size: NA
J: TRBJ1-5
V: TRBV11-2
D: TRBD1

CDR3: CASSPLLAGTEETQYF
DNA: TGTGCCAGCAGCCCCTTACTAGCGGGGACGGAAGAGACCCAGTACTTC
size: NA
J: TRBJ2-5
V: TRBV7-9
D: TRBD2

CDR3: CASSPMPRGPDTQYF
DNA: TGCGCCAGCAGCCCTATGCCAAGGGGCCCAGATACGCAGTATTTT
size: NA
J: TRBJ2-3
V: TRBV4-1
D: NA

CDR3: CASSDSMGGDTQYF
DNA: TGTGCCAGCAGTGACTCGATGGGGGGAGATACGCAGTATTTT
size: NA
J: TRBJ2-3
V: TRBV6-4
D: NA

CDR3: CASNSGRALPLNEQFF
DNA: TGTGCCAGTAATAGCGGGAGGGCCTTGCCGCTCAATGAGCAGTTCTTC
size: NA
J: TRBJ2-1
V: TRBV19
D: TRBD2

CDR3: CASSSSGGAGGFRELFF
DNA: TGCGCCAGCAGCTCCAGCGGGGGGGCCGGCGGATTCAGGGAGCTGTTTTTT
size: NA
J: TRBJ2-2
V: TRBV5-1
D: TRBD2

CDR3: CASKPNRGSGNTIYF
DNA: TGTGCCAGCAAACCCAACAGGGGTTCTGGAAACACCATATATTTT
size: NA
J: TRBJ1-3
V: TRBV13
D: TRBD1

CDR3: CASRHGTEHTGELFF
DNA: TGTGCCAGCAGACATGGGACAGAGCACACCGGGGAGCTGTTTTTT
size: NA
J: TRBJ2-2
V: TRBV6-1
D: TRBD1

CDR3: CASSLKTDGTGELFF
DNA: TGCGCCAGCAGCCTAAAGACAGATGGGACCGGGGAGCTGTTTTTT
size: NA
J: TRBJ2-2
V: TRBV5-1
D: NA

CDR3: CASGADGPAGEQYF
DNA: TGTGCTAGTGGGGCGGATGGTCCGGCAGGGGAGCAGTACTTC
size: NA
J: TRBJ2-7
V: TRBV12-5
D: NA

CDR3: CASSELGPFTDTQYF
DNA: TGTGCCAGCAGTGAACTGGGCCCGTTCACAGATACGCAGTATTTT
size: NA
J: TRBJ2-3
V: TRBV2
D: NA

CDR3: CASSLVTGQGYYGYTF
DNA: TGTGCCAGCAGCTTAGTGACAGGGCAGGGTTACTATGGCTACACCTTC
size: once
J: TRBJ1-2
V: TRBV11-2
D: TRBD1

CDR3: CASSLGGGPHNEQFF
DNA: TGTGCCAGCAGCTTAGGGGGGGGGCCCCACAATGAGCAGTTCTTC
size: NA
J: TRBJ2-1
V: TRBV13
D: NA

CDR3: CASSEGQNYGYTF
DNA: TGTGCCAGCAGTGAAGGTCAAAACTATGGCTACACCTTC
size: NA
J: TRBJ1-2
V: TRBV2
D: NA

CDR3: CASSLDRQGADTF
DNA: TGTGCCAGCAGCTTAGATCGGCAGGGGGCTGACACCTTC
size: NA
J: TRBJ1-2
V: TRBV7-2
D: TRBD1

CDR3: CASTRTGANTEAFF
DNA: TGTGCCAGTACTCGAACAGGTGCTAACACTGAAGCTTTCTTT
size: NA
J: TRBJ1-1
V: TRBV19
D: NA

CDR3: CASSVAPRRGGVGELFF
DNA: TGTGCCAGCAGCGTAGCTCCGAGGAGGGGGGGAGTCGGGGAGCTGTTTTTT
size: NA
J: TRBJ2-2
V: TRBV9
D: NA

CDR3: CASSTRYNEQFF
DNA: TGTGCCAGCAGTACCCGGTACAATGAGCAGTTCTTC
size: NA
J: TRBJ2-1
V: TRBV2
D: NA

CDR3: CASSNRGKSYEQYF
DNA: TGTGCCAGCAGCAACAGGGGGAAATCCTACGAGCAGTACTTC
size: NA
J: TRBJ2-7
V: TRBV6-6
D: TRBD1

CDR3: CSAASGTYEQYF
DNA: TGCAGCGCGGCTAGCGGGACCTACGAGCAGTACTTC
size: NA
J: TRBJ2-7
V: TRBV29-1
D: TRBD2

CDR3: CASSLLFQGSEQYF
DNA: TGTGCCAGCAGTTTATTGTTTCAGGGTTCCGAGCAGTACTTC
size: NA
J: TRBJ2-7
V: TRBV27
D: NA

CDR3: CASRPTGTGSLNEQFF
DNA: TGTGCCAGCAGGCCGACCGGGACAGGGTCCCTCAATGAGCAGTTCTTC
size: NA
J: TRBJ2-1
V: TRBV7-9
D: TRBD1

CDR3: CASSSNLGAETSTDTQYF
DNA: TGCGCCAGCAGCTCCAATCTGGGGGCCGAAACTAGCACAGATACGCAGTATTTT
size: NA
J: TRBJ2-3
V: TRBV5-1
D: NA

CDR3: CASSYWTSGGTGELFF
DNA: TGCGCCAGCAGCTACTGGACTAGCGGGGGGACCGGGGAGCTGTTTTTT
size: NA
J: TRBJ2-2
V: TRBV5-1
D: TRBD2

CDR3: CASSLPMLNTEAFF
DNA: TGTGCCAGCTCACTTCCTATGTTGAACACTGAAGCTTTCTTT
size: once
J: TRBJ1-1
V: TRBV18
D: NA

CDR3: CASSLVLSSSYEQYF
DNA: TGTGCCAGCAGCTTAGTCCTCTCCTCGTCCTACGAGCAGTACTTC
size: NA
J: TRBJ2-7
V: TRBV7-9
D: NA

CDR3: CASSFRGNKDTQYF
DNA: TGTGCCAGCAGTTTCCGCGGGAACAAGGATACGCAGTATTTT
size: once
J: TRBJ2-3
V: TRBV28
D: NA

CDR3: CASSFFAPGQGSYEQYF
DNA: TGCGCCAGCAGCTTTTTTGCGCCGGGACAGGGATCCTACGAGCAGTACTTC
size: NA
J: TRBJ2-7
V: TRBV5-1
D: TRBD1